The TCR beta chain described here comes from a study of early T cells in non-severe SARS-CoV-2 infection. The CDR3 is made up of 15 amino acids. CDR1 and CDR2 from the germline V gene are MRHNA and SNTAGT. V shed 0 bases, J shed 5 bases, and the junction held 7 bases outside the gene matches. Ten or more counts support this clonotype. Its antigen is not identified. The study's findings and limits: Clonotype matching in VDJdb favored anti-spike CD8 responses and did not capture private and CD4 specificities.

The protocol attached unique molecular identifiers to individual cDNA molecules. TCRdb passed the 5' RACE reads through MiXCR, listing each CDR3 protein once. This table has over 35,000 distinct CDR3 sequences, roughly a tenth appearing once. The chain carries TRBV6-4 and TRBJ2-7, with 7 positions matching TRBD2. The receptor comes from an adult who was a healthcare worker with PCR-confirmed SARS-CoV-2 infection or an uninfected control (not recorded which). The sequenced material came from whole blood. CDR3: CASSDSGRARHEQYF. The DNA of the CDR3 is TGTGCCAGCAGTGACTCAGGGAGGGCACGCCACGAGCAGTACTTC.